Listed below are T cell receptor beta chains from one sample, sequenced in a study of OX40 agonist ivuxolimab in advanced cancers. Sequencing used immunoSEQ multiplex PCR; TCRdb keeps in-frame clones, though not all of them. The sample includes around 79,000 clones, 75% to 85% of them seen just once. The source was CD4+ or CD8+ T cells sorted from blood, collected in a trial of the OX40 agonist ivuxolimab. These receptors all come from an adult with an advanced solid tumor such as melanoma, head and neck, liver or kidney cancer. Both conserved end residues are part of each CDR3. Fields, in order: V gene, J gene, CDR3 protein.

v_call: TRBV5-1
j_call: TRBJ1-1
cdr3_aa: CACKTQANTEAFF

v_call: TRBV30
j_call: TRBJ2-5
cdr3_aa: CAWSWGWEETQYF

v_call: TRBV30
j_call: TRBJ1-4
cdr3_aa: CAGRWWATNEKLFF

v_call: TRBV5-1
j_call: TRBJ1-6
cdr3_aa: CASARGEQGLTYNSPLHF

v_call: TRBV7-2
j_call: TRBJ1-6
cdr3_aa: CASSTGLLRGNSPLHF

v_call: TRBV7-2
j_call: TRBJ1-6
cdr3_aa: CASSPGTPGNNSPLHF

v_call: TRBV9
j_call: TRBJ2-3
cdr3_aa: CASSVTPGQGALDTQYF

v_call: TRBV10-3
j_call: TRBJ1-1
cdr3_aa: CAISLQGGDTEAFF

v_call: TRBV6-1
j_call: TRBJ2-3
cdr3_aa: CASVQRIAGTDTQYF

v_call: TRBV5-6
j_call: TRBJ1-1
cdr3_aa: CASSFGLVGTEAFF